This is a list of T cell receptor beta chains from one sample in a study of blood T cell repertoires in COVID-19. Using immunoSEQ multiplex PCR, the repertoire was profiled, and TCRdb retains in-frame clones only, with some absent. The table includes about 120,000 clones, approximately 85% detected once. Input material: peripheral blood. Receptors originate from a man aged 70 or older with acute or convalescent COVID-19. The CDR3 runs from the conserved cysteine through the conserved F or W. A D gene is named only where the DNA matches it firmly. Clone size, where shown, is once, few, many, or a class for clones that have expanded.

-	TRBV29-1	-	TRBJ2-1	CSVAGRGHNEQFF	TGCAGCGTTGCTGGCAGGGGCCACAATGAGCAGTTCTTC
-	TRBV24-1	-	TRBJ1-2	CATSDLMGAGGYTF	TGTGCCACCAGTGATTTGATGGGGGCCGGAGGCTACACCTTC
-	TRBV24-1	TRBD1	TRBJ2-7	CATSDTAVKQGYEQYF	TGTGCCACCAGTGACACTGCCGTCAAACAGGGGTACGAGCAGTACTTC
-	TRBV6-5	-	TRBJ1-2	CASRESPQRGYGYTF	TGTGCCAGCAGGGAGAGCCCACAAAGAGGCTATGGCTACACCTTC
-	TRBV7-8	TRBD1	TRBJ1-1	CASSQLGQDKNTEAFF	TGTGCCAGCAGCCAGCTAGGACAGGATAAGAACACTGAAGCTTTCTTT
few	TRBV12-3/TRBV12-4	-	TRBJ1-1	CASSPSGRTEAFF	TGTGCCAGCAGTCCATCAGGGAGGACTGAAGCTTTCTTT
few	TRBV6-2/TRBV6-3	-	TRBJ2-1	CASSYISAPTGRLGNNEQFF	TGTGCCAGCAGTTACATCTCCGCCCCGACAGGGAGGCTAGGGAACAATGAGCAGTTCTTC
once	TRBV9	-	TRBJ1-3	CASSVALAGSGNTIYF	TGTGCCAGCAGCGTAGCTTTGGCGGGTTCTGGAAACACCATATATTTT
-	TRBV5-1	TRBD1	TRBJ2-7	CASSPSTGAYEQYF	TGCGCCAGCAGCCCATCGACAGGGGCCTACGAGCAGTACTTC
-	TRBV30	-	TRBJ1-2	CAWSVGGAVNYGYTF	TGTGCCTGGAGTGTAGGCGGGGCAGTAAACTATGGCTACACCTTC
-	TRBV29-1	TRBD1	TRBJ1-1	CSVDKSGTANTEAFF	TGCAGCGTCGATAAATCCGGGACAGCGAACACTGAAGCTTTCTTT
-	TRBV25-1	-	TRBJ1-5	CASSEGTAGGNQPQHF	TGTGCCAGCAGTGAAGGGACCGCCGGGGGAAATCAGCCCCAGCATTTT
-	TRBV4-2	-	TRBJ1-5	CASSQGADHSNQPQHF	TGTGCCAGCAGCCAAGGTGCGGATCACAGCAATCAGCCCCAGCATTTT
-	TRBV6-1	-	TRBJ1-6	CASSEARQIYNSPLHF	TGTGCCAGCAGTGAAGCGAGGCAGATATATAATTCACCCCTCCACTTT
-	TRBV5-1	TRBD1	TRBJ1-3	CASSLAGTGVSNTIYF	TGCGCCAGCAGCTTGGCCGGGACAGGGGTGAGCAACACCATATATTTT
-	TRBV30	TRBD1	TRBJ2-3	CAWRGTGETDTQYF	TGTGCCTGGAGGGGGACAGGGGAGACAGATACGCAGTATTTT
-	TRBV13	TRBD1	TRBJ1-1	CASSIGQGMSTEAFF	TGTGCCAGCAGCATTGGACAGGGGATGAGCACTGAAGCTTTCTTT